In its sample, the clone carrying this TCR beta chain was seen many times. As yet, its antigen is unknown. The authors sequenced patients whose flow cytometry had shown CD8+CD57+ cell expansion. Every patient presented with severe acquired aplastic anemia. The blood sampling took place in patients who had so far received no therapy. The data derive from a study of CD8+CD57+ T cells in acquired aplastic anemia. Study-wide context: CD4+ and CD8+ cells, once sorted, gave DNA averaging roughly 3.4 ug.

The template for TCR beta VDJ and CDR3 sequence profiling was genomic DNA. TCRdb ran MiXCR on the reads and lists one entry per CDR3 protein. Among about 180,000 distinct CDR3 sequences listed, less than 60% were seen once. Study-wide results and caveats: Around 27 CD8+ CDR3 sequences occurred in both the patients and the controls.

The clonotype comes from a human donor with aplastic anemia. Material for sequencing was sorted CD4+, CD8+, or CD8+CD57+ T cells (not recorded which) from PBMCs.

CDR3: CASSLRGPMNTEAFF. The CDR3, as DNA: TGTGCCAGCAGCTTAAGGGGGCCGATGAACACTGAAGCTTTCTTT. V is TRBV13 and J is TRBJ1-1, with 7 bases lining up with TRBD1. CDR1 PRHDT and CDR2 FYEKMQ come from the germline V gene (reference sequence). The CDR3 has 15 amino acids. J lost 0 bases, V lost 2 bases, and 3 bases had no gene match.